This T cell receptor (beta chain) was found in a study of blood T cell repertoires in COVID-19. For the study at large: PBMCs, B-cell-depleted T cells, or T cells provided the cDNA or gDNA that made up the material.

The CDR3 runs to 10 residues. V lost 6 bases, J lost 10 bases, and 1 base stayed unmatched. Libraries were prepared by immunoSEQ multiplex PCR; TCRdb keeps only in-frame clonotypes and omits some of them. The table shows around 300,000 clones, with about 83% occurring only once. The chain joins TRBV12-3 or TRBV12-4 to TRBJ1-1; 8 positions agree with TRBD1. Material: peripheral blood. This clonotype was sampled from a woman aged 50 to 60 who had recovered from COVID-19. The CDR3 spells CASSDRGAFF. CDR3 bases: TGTGCCAGCAGCGACAGGGGAGCTTTCTTT.